This T cell receptor (beta chain) is from a study of T cell responses to AZD1222 COVID-19 vaccine. The CDR3 length is 13 residues. Germline V lookup: CDR1 SGHRS, CDR2 YFSETQ. The germline V and J ends were trimmed by 5 bases and 6 bases, with 11 bases remaining between them. Data came from immunoSEQ multiplex PCR; TCRdb stores just in-frame clones and leaves some out. The sample yields 85,000 to 130,000 clones, about 88% seen once. The chain links TRBV5-1 to TRBJ1-4; no reliable D call. The sample consisted of peripheral blood, taken on day 0 of AZD1222 vaccination. The sequence was obtained from an adult in good health. CDR3 coding DNA: TGCGCCAGCAGTTCGGAAGGAGATGAAAAACTGTTTTTT. It is translated as CASSSEGDEKLFF. Full variable domain (rest looked up from reference TRBV5-1 and TRBJ1-4): KAGVTQTPRYLIKTRGQQVTLSCSPISGHRSVSWYQQTPGQGLQFLFEYFSETQRNKGNFPGRFSGRQFSNSRSEMNVSTLELGDSALYLCASSSEGDEKLFFGSGTQLSVL.